This entry describes one T cell receptor beta chain. This receptor's antigen is unknown. Nothing much larger sits one base from this clone, and base qualities are not available. CDR1 and CDR2 are drawn from the germline V gene (reference sequence): SSHAT, FNYEAQ. The CDR3 starts with the cysteine, ends with the phenylalanine, and has 16 residues. The only DNA kept is the CDR3, 48 bases in frame from the first base. V and J are trimmed by 5 bases and 10 bases, and the gene matches miss 12 bases of the junction. TCRbeta CDR3 regions were amplified from genomic DNA using the immunoSEQ Assay, a bias-controlled multiplex PCR. In the paper's pipeline: The number of nucleated cells in each sample was estimated by amplification of reference gene primers within the assay. Sequence reads were collapsed and filtered to measure the absolute abundance of every unique TCRbeta CDR3 rearrangement. For each sample, productive Simpson clonality was calculated as the square root of Simpson's diversity index over productive rearrangements. TCRdb re-hosts the immuneACCESS table, in-frame sequences only. Its copies lack some clones; in the studies checked, an unresolved V gene accounts for under half of them, and the cause for the rest is not known. The V and J calls and clone size come from that table; D and trimming were worked out from the DNA. The sample has roughly 140,000 clones on record, about 87% of them singletons. Roughly 3.8% of the sample is in the top ten clones.

Participants in the prospective study were aged about 18 to 89 years, lived in more than 20 United States geographic areas, and enrolled through a virtual design. To assign participants to cohorts, the prospective study relied on clinical history that participants themselves reported in a screening survey and a study questionnaire. Each participant in the prospective study had whole blood, serum and a nasopharyngeal or oropharyngeal swab collected by mobile phlebotomists. Prospective study participants could optionally give additional blood draws and questionnaires over a roughly two-month period. Before DNA extraction, blood samples from the prospective study were shipped at room temperature or frozen. This entry belongs to a study of blood T cell repertoires in COVID-19 (dated by TCRdb to about 2020). With regard to the full study: For ImmuneRACE Cohort 3, a participant was defined as recovered based on two consecutive negative NP/OP PCR tests, clearance by a healthcare professional, or resolution of symptoms. Collaborator samples came from the United States, Italy and Spain and covered acute and convalescent phases of COVID-19. The prospective study material was composed of cDNA or gDNA derived from T cells, B-cell-depleted T cells, or PBMCs. Subjects who had been exposed to COVID-19, were actively infected with it, or had recovered from it provided the deeply sampled blood TCRbeta repertoires that made up the dataset. The repertoires were made available in a free public database intended to serve as a resource for research on the immune response to SARS-CoV-2. Samples were obtained from the ongoing ImmuneRACE study (first 160 participants) and from 1,200 or so subjects provided by 6 global collaborators. A de-identified subject ID, COVID-19 status, age in years and sex were almost always included in the sample metadata. Where HLA class I and class II types were available, the types were taken from metadata supplied by the sample provider, not from assay-based typing.

Points the paper makes about the study in general: The quantity of clinical and demographic metadata differed by source and by participant and was supplied without curation.

The sequenced sample consisted of PBMCs or T cells enriched from blood (not recorded which). The rearrangement combines TRBV7-7 with TRBJ2-1; TRBD2 agrees with 12 junctional bases. This TCR was recovered from a man aged 45-65 years in a cohort exposed to, infected with or recovered from COVID-19 (not recorded which). Here is the DNA: TGTGCCAGCAGCCCGAGACTAGCGGGGGCCTCCGTAGAGCAGTTCTTC. This yields the protein CASSPRLAGASVEQFF.